This TCR beta chain was identified in a study of blood T cell repertoires in COVID-19. The table came from immunoSEQ multiplex PCR; TCRdb's copy has only in-frame clones and leaves some out. The sample shows 430,000 or so clones, roughly 90% of them seen only once. CDR1 and CDR2 from the germline V gene are LNHDA and SQIVND (reference sequence). This CDR3 has 14 residues. Trimming cost V 3 bases and J 4 bases; bases outside gene matches: 2. The clonotype comes from a woman between 40 and 50 years old who had recovered from COVID-19. The chain couples TRBV19 to TRBJ1-1; 10 bases are shared with TRBD1. Sequencing used PBMCs or T cells enriched from blood (not recorded which). CDR3 amino acids: CASSMTGGVTEAFF. As DNA, the CDR3 is TGTGCCAGTAGTATGACAGGGGGCGTCACTGAAGCTTTCTTT.